Listed below are T cell receptor beta chains from one sample, sequenced in a study of cytomegalovirus exposure and HLA in healthy donors. The assay was immunoSEQ multiplex PCR, and TCRdb's table has in-frame clones only and misses some. Of fewer than 250,000 clones in the sample, 79% are singletons; the top ten hold approximately 0.36%. Sequenced: PBMCs. These receptors originate from a male donor in good health and CMV-seropositive. The CDR3 runs from the conserved cysteine through the conserved F or W. D genes are given only for firm matches. The size field is filled for only some rows; it gives once, few, many or a size class.

J gene: TRBJ2-2
D gene: TRBD2
clone size: -
V gene: TRBV28
CDR3 protein: CASRGGLDDTGELFF
CDR3 DNA: TGTGCCAGCAGGGGTGGACTAGACGACACCGGGGAGCTGTTTTTT

J gene: TRBJ2-2
D gene: -
clone size: -
V gene: TRBV19
CDR3 protein: CASSTGLPNTGELFF
CDR3 DNA: TGTGCCAGTAGTACGGGACTCCCGAACACCGGGGAGCTGTTTTTT

J gene: TRBJ1-4
D gene: TRBD1
clone size: -
V gene: TRBV28
CDR3 protein: CASSLPRGLEKLFF
CDR3 DNA: TGTGCCAGCAGTTTACCCAGGGGGCTCGAAAAACTGTTTTTT

J gene: TRBJ2-7
D gene: -
clone size: once
V gene: TRBV5-1
CDR3 protein: CASSSGDPYEQYF
CDR3 DNA: TGCGCCAGCAGCTCAGGGGATCCCTACGAGCAGTACTTC

J gene: TRBJ2-5
D gene: -
clone size: -
V gene: TRBV7-2
CDR3 protein: CASSPTGATGEQYF
CDR3 DNA: TGTGCCAGCAGCCCGACCGGGGCGACGGGGGAGCAGTACTTC

J gene: TRBJ1-6
D gene: -
clone size: -
V gene: TRBV21-1
CDR3 protein: CASSKGRTLRISPLHF
CDR3 DNA: TGTGCCAGCAGCAAAGGGAGGACCCTTCGGATTTCACCCCTCCACTTT

J gene: TRBJ2-7
D gene: -
clone size: -
V gene: TRBV21-1
CDR3 protein: CASSKSVSGRPSYEQYF
CDR3 DNA: TGTGCCAGCAGCAAATCTGTGAGCGGGAGGCCCTCCTACGAGCAGTACTTC

J gene: TRBJ2-7
D gene: TRBD1
clone size: -
V gene: TRBV29-1
CDR3 protein: CSVEKGQGLYEQYF
CDR3 DNA: TGCAGCGTTGAAAAGGGACAGGGGCTCTACGAGCAGTACTTC

J gene: TRBJ2-7
D gene: -
clone size: -
V gene: TRBV7-2
CDR3 protein: CASSGSAGGTYEQYF
CDR3 DNA: TGTGCCAGCAGCGGGTCCGCCGGGGGAACTTACGAGCAGTACTTC

J gene: TRBJ2-5
D gene: -
clone size: -
V gene: TRBV30
CDR3 protein: CAWSVSLGGEYF
CDR3 DNA: TGTGCCTGGAGTGTCAGTTTGGGCGGGGAGTACTTC

J gene: TRBJ2-1
D gene: -
clone size: -
V gene: TRBV2
CDR3 protein: CASSRDIYNEQFF
CDR3 DNA: TGTGCCAGCAGCCGGGACATTTACAATGAGCAGTTCTTC

J gene: TRBJ2-1
D gene: TRBD2
clone size: -
V gene: TRBV7-2
CDR3 protein: CASSNSRREGNEQFF
CDR3 DNA: TGTGCCAGCAGCAATTCGAGGCGGGAGGGCAATGAGCAGTTCTTC

J gene: TRBJ2-7
D gene: TRBD2
clone size: -
V gene: TRBV7-2
CDR3 protein: CASSKRGPYEQYF
CDR3 DNA: TGTGCCAGCTCGAAGCGGGGCCCCTACGAGCAGTACTTC

J gene: TRBJ2-2
D gene: -
clone size: few
V gene: TRBV5-6
CDR3 protein: CASSFLGATGELFF
CDR3 DNA: TGTGCCAGCAGCTTTTTGGGGGCGACCGGGGAGCTGTTTTTT

J gene: TRBJ1-1
D gene: -
clone size: -
V gene: TRBV30
CDR3 protein: CAAWTRNKGPTEAFF
CDR3 DNA: TGTGCCGCCTGGACTAGGAACAAGGGGCCCACTGAAGCTTTCTTT

J gene: TRBJ1-2
D gene: TRBD1
clone size: once
V gene: TRBV7-2
CDR3 protein: CASSQGGQNYGYTF
CDR3 DNA: TGTGCCAGCAGCCAAGGGGGACAGAACTATGGCTACACCTTC